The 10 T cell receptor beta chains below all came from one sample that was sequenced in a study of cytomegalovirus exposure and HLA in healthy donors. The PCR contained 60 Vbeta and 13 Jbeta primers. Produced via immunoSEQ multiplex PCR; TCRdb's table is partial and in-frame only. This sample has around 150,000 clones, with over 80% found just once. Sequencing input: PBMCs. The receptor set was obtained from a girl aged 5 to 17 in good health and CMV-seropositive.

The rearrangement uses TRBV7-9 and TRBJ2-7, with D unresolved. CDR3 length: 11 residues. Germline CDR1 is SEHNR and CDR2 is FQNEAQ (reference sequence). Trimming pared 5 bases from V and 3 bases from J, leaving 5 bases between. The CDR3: CASSPYYEQYF. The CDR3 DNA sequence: TGTGCCAGCAGCCCCTACTACGAGCAGTACTTC. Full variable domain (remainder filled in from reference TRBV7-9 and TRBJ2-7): DTGVSQNPRHKITKRGQNVTFRCDPISEHNRLYWYRQTLGQGPEFLTYFQNEAQLEKSRLLSDRFSAERPKGSFSTLEIQRTEQGDSAMYLCASSPYYEQYFGPGTRLTVT.

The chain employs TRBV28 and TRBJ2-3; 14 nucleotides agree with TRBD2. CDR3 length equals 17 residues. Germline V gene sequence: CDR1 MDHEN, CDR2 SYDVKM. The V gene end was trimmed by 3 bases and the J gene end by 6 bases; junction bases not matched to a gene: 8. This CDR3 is CASSFTTSGGAGDTQYF. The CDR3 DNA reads TGTGCCAGCAGTTTTACGACTAGCGGGGGGGCCGGGGATACGCAGTATTTT.

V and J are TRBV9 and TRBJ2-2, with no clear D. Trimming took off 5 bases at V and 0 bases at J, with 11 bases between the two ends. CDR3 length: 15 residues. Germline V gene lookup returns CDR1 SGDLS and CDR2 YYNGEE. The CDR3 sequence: CASSATAANTGELFF. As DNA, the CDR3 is TGTGCCAGCAGTGCAACAGCTGCGAACACCGGGGAGCTGTTTTTT.

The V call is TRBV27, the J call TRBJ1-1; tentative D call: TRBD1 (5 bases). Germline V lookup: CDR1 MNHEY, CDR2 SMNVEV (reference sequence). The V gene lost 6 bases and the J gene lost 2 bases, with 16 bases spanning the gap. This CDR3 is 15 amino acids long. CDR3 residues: CASRRPGLSNTEAFF. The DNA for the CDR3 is TGTGCCAGCAGACGACCGGGACTCTCAAACACTGAAGCTTTCTTT.

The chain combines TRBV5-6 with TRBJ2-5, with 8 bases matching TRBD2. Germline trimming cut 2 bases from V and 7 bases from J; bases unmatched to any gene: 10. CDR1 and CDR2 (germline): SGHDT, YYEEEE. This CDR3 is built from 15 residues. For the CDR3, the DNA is TGTGCCAGCAGCTTAGCGGGAGCGGCTGGGGGGACCCAGTACTTC. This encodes CASSLAGAAGGTQYF.

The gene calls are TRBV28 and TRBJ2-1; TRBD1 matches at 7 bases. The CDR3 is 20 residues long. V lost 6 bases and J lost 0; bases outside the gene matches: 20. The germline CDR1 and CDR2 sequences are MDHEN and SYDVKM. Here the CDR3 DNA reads TGTGCCAGCAGCCCTTCCTTCTCGGGGACAGCTGTCCTCTCCTACAATGAGCAGTTCTTC. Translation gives CASSPSFSGTAVLSYNEQFF.

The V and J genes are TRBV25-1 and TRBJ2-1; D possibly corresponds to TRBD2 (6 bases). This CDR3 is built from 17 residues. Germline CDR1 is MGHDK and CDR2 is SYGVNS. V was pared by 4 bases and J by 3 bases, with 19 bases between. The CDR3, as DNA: TGTGCCAGCAGTGGGCCCCCCCTCGCGGAGGGCTACAATGAGCAGTTCTTC. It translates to CASSGPPLAEGYNEQFF.

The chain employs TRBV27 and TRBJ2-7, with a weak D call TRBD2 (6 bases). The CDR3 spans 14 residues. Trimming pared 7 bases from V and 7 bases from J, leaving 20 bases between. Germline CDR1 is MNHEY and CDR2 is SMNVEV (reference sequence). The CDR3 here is CASTPGDPFREQYF. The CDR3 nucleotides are TGTGCCAGCACCCCGGGGGACCCCTTCCGTGAGCAGTACTTC.

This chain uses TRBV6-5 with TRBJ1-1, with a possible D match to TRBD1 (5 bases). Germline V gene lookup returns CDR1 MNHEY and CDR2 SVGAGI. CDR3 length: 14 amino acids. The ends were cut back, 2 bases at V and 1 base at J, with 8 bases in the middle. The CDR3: CASSYGGENTEAFF. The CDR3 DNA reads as TGTGCCAGCAGTTACGGAGGGGAGAACACTGAAGCTTTCTTT.

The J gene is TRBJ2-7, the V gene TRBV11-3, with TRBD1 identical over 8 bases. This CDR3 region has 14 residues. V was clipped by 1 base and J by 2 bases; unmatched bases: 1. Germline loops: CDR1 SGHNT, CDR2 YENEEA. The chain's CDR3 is CASSLGGQAYEQYF. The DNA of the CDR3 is TGTGCCAGCAGCTTAGGGGGACAGGCCTACGAGCAGTACTTC.